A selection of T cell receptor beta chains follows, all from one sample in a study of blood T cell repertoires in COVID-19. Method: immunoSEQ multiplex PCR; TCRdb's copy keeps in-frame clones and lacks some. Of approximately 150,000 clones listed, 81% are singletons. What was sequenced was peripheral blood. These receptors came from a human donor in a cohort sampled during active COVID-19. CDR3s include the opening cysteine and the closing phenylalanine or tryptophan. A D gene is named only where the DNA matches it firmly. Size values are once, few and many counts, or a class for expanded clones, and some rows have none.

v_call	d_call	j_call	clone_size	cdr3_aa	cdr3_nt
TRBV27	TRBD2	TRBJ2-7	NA	CASSRRVLAGEVLSHEQYF	TGTGCCAGCAGCCGACGGGTACTAGCGGGAGAAGTCCTTAGCCACGAGCAGTACTTC
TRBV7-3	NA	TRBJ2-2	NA	CASSLISRGGELFF	TGTGCCAGCAGCTTAATTTCTCGGGGCGGGGAGCTGTTTTTT
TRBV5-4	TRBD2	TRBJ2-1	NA	CASSPSGTSGRYEQFF	TGTGCCAGCAGCCCGTCCGGGACTAGCGGGAGGTATGAGCAGTTCTTC
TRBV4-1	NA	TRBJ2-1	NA	CASTTGWDNSYNEQFF	TGCGCCAGCACCACTGGGTGGGACAACTCCTACAATGAGCAGTTCTTC
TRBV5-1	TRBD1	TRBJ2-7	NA	CASSLGDRTDYEQYF	TGCGCCAGCAGCTTGGGGGACAGGACGGACTACGAGCAGTACTTC
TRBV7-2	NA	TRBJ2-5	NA	CASSLEYVGAAQYF	TGTGCCAGCAGCTTAGAATATGTTGGGGCGGCCCAGTACTTC
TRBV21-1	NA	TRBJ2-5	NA	CASSTDRGQETQYF	TGTGCCAGCAGCACGGACAGGGGGCAAGAGACCCAGTACTTC
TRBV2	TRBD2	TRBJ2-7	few	CASRHPGLGTYEQYF	TGTGCCAGCAGACACCCGGGACTAGGAACCTACGAGCAGTACTTC
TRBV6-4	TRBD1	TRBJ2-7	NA	CAWMRTGGPYEQYF	TGTGCCTGGATGAGAACAGGGGGGCCCTACGAGCAGTACTTC
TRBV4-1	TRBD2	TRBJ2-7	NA	CASSHGTSGYEQYF	TGCGCCAGCAGCCACGGGACTAGCGGCTACGAGCAGTACTTC
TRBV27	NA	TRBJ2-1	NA	CASSLFGRGSGPYNEQFF	TGTGCCAGCAGTTTATTTGGGCGTGGGAGCGGACCCTACAATGAGCAGTTCTTC
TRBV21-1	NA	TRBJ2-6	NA	CASSKFGLHSGANVLTF	TGTGCCAGCAGCAAATTCGGACTCCACTCTGGGGCCAACGTCCTGACTTTC
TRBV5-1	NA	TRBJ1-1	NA	CASSPAGMNTEAFF	TGCGCCAGCAGCCCAGCGGGGATGAACACTGAAGCTTTCTTT
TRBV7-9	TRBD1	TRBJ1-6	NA	CASSLGQESSPLHF	TGTGCCAGCAGCTTGGGACAGGAGAGTTCACCCCTCCACTTT
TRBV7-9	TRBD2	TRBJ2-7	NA	CASTSGIFYYEQYF	TGTGCCAGTACTAGCGGAATCTTTTACTACGAGCAGTACTTC
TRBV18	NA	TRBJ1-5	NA	CASSPRDQTGNQPQHF	TGTGCCAGCTCACCCCGGGATCAAACTGGGAATCAGCCCCAGCATTTT
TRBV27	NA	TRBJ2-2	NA	CASSLRAGELFF	TGTGCCAGCAGTTTACGCGCCGGGGAGCTGTTTTTT
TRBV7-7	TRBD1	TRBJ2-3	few	CASSLQGATTDTQYF	TGTGCCAGCAGCTTGCAGGGGGCGACGACAGATACGCAGTATTTT
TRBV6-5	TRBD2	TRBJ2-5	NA	CASADWTSETQYF	TGTGCCAGCGCCGACTGGACTAGCGAGACCCAGTACTTC
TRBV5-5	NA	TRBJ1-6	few	CASSFLDSSGAPLHF	TGTGCCAGCAGCTTCCTGGACTCATCCGGGGCACCCCTCCACTTT
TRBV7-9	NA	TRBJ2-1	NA	CASSLARGVSYNEQFF	TGTGCCAGCAGCTTAGCAAGAGGAGTCTCCTACAATGAGCAGTTCTTC
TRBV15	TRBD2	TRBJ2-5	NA	CATSRDLGGETQYF	TGTGCCACCAGCAGAGATCTGGGGGGGGAGACCCAGTACTTC
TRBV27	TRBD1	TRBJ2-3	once	CASSPPPGQGKFQGAGTQYF	TGTGCCAGCAGCCCGCCGCCGGGACAGGGAAAATTCCAGGGGGCGGGTACGCAGTATTTT
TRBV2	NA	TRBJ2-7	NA	CASSGGLPEEQYF	TGTGCCAGCAGTGGTGGACTCCCTGAGGAGCAGTACTTC
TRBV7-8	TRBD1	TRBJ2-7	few	CASSWGQSYEQYF	TGTGCCAGCAGCTGGGGACAGTCCTACGAGCAGTACTTC
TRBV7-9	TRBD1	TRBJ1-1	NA	CASRTGGTVNTEAFF	TGTGCCAGCAGAACAGGGGGGACAGTGAACACTGAAGCTTTCTTT
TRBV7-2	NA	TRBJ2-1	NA	CASKESWGDNEQFF	TGTGCCAGCAAGGAGAGTTGGGGGGACAATGAGCAGTTCTTC
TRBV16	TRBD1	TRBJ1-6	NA	CASRELSGTGSDSPLHF	TGTGCCAGCAGGGAATTAAGCGGGACAGGGTCTGATTCACCCCTCCACTTT
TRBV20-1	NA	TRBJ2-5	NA	CSASRGNGGRETQYF	TGCAGTGCTAGTAGGGGAAACGGGGGTAGAGAGACCCAGTACTTC
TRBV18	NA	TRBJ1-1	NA	CASSPTQLNTEAFF	TGTGCCAGCTCACCGACACAGCTGAACACTGAAGCTTTCTTT
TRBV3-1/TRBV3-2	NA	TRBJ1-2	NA	CASSQGALTSYGYTF	TGTGCCAGCAGCCAAGGGGCTCTTACTTCCTATGGCTACACCTTC
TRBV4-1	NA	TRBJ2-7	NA	CASSLNRDLLYEQYF	TGCGCCAGCAGCCTCAACCGGGACTTACTCTACGAGCAGTACTTC
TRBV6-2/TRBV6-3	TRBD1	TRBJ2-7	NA	CASSYEDRVYEQYF	TGTGCCAGCAGTTACGAGGACAGGGTCTACGAGCAGTACTTC
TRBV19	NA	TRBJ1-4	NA	CASSMVATNEKLFF	TGTGCCAGTAGTATGGTAGCGACTAATGAAAAACTGTTTTTT
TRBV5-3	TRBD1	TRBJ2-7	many	CARTRTGQAYEQYF	TGTGCCAGAACCAGGACAGGGCAGGCCTACGAGCAGTACTTC
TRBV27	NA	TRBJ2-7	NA	CASAVVLAGTYEQYF	TGTGCCAGCGCCGTTGTACTAGCTGGAACTTACGAGCAGTACTTC
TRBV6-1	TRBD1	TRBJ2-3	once	CASSVWGFRTGVTDTQYF	TGTGCCAGCAGTGTTTGGGGTTTTCGGACAGGGGTCACAGATACGCAGTATTTT
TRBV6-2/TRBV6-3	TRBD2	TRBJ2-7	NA	CASTPWTSGDYEQYF	TGTGCCAGCACCCCGTGGACTAGCGGGGACTACGAGCAGTACTTC
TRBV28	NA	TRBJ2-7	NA	CASSLAFEVWAYEQYF	TGTGCCAGCAGTTTGGCCTTCGAGGTGTGGGCCTACGAGCAGTACTTC
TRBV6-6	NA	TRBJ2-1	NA	CASSYSAGTYNEQFF	TGTGCCAGCAGTTACTCGGCGGGAACCTACAATGAGCAGTTCTTC
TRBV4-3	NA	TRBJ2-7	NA	CASSQAPQDPYEQYF	TGCGCCAGCAGCCAAGCCCCACAGGATCCCTACGAGCAGTACTTC
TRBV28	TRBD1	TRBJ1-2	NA	CASRGGTATNYGYTF	TGTGCCAGCAGGGGCGGGACAGCCACTAACTATGGCTACACCTTC
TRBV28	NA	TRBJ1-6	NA	CASSAALNSPLHF	TGTGCCAGCTCGGCGGCCCTAAATTCACCCCTCCACTTT
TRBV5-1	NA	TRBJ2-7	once	CASSLAAESREQYF	TGCGCCAGCAGCTTGGCAGCAGAATCGAGGGAGCAGTACTTC
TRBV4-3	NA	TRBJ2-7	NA	CASSQEDQRKPYYEQYF	TGCGCCAGCAGCCAAGAGGATCAGCGTAAACCTTACTACGAGCAGTACTTC
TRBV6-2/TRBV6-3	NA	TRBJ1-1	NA	CASSYSIDSTAFF	TGTGCCAGCAGTTACTCTATTGATAGTACGGCTTTCTTT
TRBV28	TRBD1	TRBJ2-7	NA	CASSRGQGVWEQYF	TGTGCCAGCAGTAGGGGACAGGGGGTGTGGGAGCAGTACTTC
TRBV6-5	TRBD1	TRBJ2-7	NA	CASGTGSRYEQYF	TGTGCCAGTGGGACAGGGAGTAGGTACGAGCAGTACTTC
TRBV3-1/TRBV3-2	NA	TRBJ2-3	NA	CASSELGGTDTQYF	TGTGCCAGCAGCGAACTAGGAGGCACAGATACGCAGTATTTT
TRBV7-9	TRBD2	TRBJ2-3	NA	CASSKRTSGNTDTQYF	TGTGCCAGCAGCAAGAGGACTAGCGGAAACACAGATACGCAGTATTTT
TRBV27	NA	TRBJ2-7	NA	CASSSLLTYPPEQYF	TGTGCCAGCAGTTCACTATTGACGTACCCCCCTGAGCAGTACTTC
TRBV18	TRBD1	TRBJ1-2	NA	CASSGTGGNYGYTF	TGTGCCAGCTCGGGGACAGGGGGGAACTATGGCTACACCTTC
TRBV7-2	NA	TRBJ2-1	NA	CASSLGDSVNEQFF	TGTGCCAGCAGCTTAGGGGACTCTGTCAATGAGCAGTTCTTC
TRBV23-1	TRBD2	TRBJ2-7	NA	CASSRGLVSGRSYEQYF	TGCGCCAGCAGTCGGGGGTTGGTGAGCGGGAGGTCCTACGAGCAGTACTTC